These 12 T cell receptor beta chains came from one sample sequenced in a study of cytotoxic CD8 clonotypes in ibrutinib-treated CLL. TCRdb's table, derived via immunoSEQ multiplex PCR, lists solely in-frame clones and lacks some. The table has some 120,000 clones, less than 90% seen once; the top ten hold about 3.5%. Specimen: PBMCs, collected after 24 months of ibrutinib treatment. Source of these receptors: a human donor with chronic lymphocytic leukemia.

The V and J genes are TRBV6-1 and TRBJ2-3; D unclear. Trimming took off 3 bases at V and 6 bases at J, with 10 bases between the two ends. Germline CDR1 reads MNHNS; CDR2 reads SASEGT. This CDR3 spans 13 amino acids. The chain's CDR3 is CASSDGYGDTQYF. In nucleotides, the CDR3 is TGTGCCAGCAGTGATGGGTATGGGGATACGCAGTATTTT.

A single count supports this clone. V and J are TRBV7-2 and TRBJ2-3; no definite D call. Germline loops: CDR1 SGHTA, CDR2 FQGNSA. The CDR3 is made up of 14 amino acids. V gave up 1 base and J gave up 0 bases, with 5 bases separating them. The CDR3 nucleotides read TGTGCCAGCAGCTTAGTTACCAGCACAGATACGCAGTATTTT. Its protein product is CASSLVTSTDTQYF.

V usage is TRBV7-7 and J usage is TRBJ2-2; possibly TRBD1 for D (6 bases). Trimming left V 5 bases short and J 6 bases short, with 19 bases between. CDR1 is SSHAT and CDR2 is FNYEAQ in the germline V gene (reference sequence). The CDR3 is made up of 16 amino acids. CDR3 amino acids: CASSPTRGMTSGELFF. The CDR3 bases are TGTGCCAGCAGCCCGACGAGGGGGATGACATCCGGGGAGCTGTTTTTT.

The V and J genes are TRBV10-1 and TRBJ2-3; D is perhaps TRBD2 (6 bases). The CDR3 runs to 16 residues. Germline CDR1 is WNHNN and CDR2 is SYGVQD (reference sequence). Trimming cost V 3 bases and J 5 bases, with 18 bases left between them. CDR3 nucleotide sequence: TGCGCCAGCAGTGAATCCGGGACTCTGAGAATAGATACGCAGTATTTT. This gives the protein CASSESGTLRIDTQYF.

The chain uses TRBV7-9 and TRBJ1-2; D uncertain. V lost 1 base to trimming and J lost 2 bases, with 17 bases between them. This CDR3 contains 17 residues. From germline, CDR1 is SEHNR and CDR2 FQNEAQ (reference sequence). The CDR3: CASSLVIGPQANYGYTF. CDR3 DNA sequence: TGTGCCAGCAGCTTAGTTATTGGGCCCCAAGCGAACTATGGCTACACCTTC.

This chain joins TRBV7-8 and TRBJ2-5; D is perhaps TRBD1 or TRBD2 (6 bases each). Per germline, CDR1 SGHVS and CDR2 FQNEAQ. V lost 4 bases to trimming and J lost 4 bases, with 16 bases between them. This CDR3 is 15 amino acids long. CDR3 sequence reads: CASSSPGGRRETQYF. The CDR3 DNA reads as TGTGCCAGCAGCTCCCCCGGGGGCAGAAGAGAGACCCAGTACTTC.

This chain connects TRBV5-4 to TRBJ2-5, with 10 bases fitting TRBD2. CDR3 size: 16 residues. V shed 7 bases, J shed 1 base, and the junction held 10 bases outside the gene matches. Germline V gene lookup returns CDR1 SGHNT and CDR2 YYREEE (reference sequence). CDR3 loop: CASSYVSGGGQETQYF. CDR3 DNA sequence: TGTGCCAGCTCCTACGTGAGCGGGGGGGGCCAAGAGACCCAGTACTTC.

The V call is TRBV7-9, the J call TRBJ2-3, with no clear D. V lost 1 base, J lost 0 bases, and 8 bases lay in between. The CDR3 spans 15 residues. The V gene's germline CDR1 is SEHNR and CDR2 FQNEAQ (reference sequence). The CDR3 sequence is CASSLGTPSTDTQYF. The CDR3 nucleotides read TGTGCCAGCAGCTTAGGGACCCCGAGCACAGATACGCAGTATTTT.

This clone was seen just once. The chain links TRBV28 to TRBJ2-6; 7 nucleotides line up with TRBD1. The CDR3 extends over 15 amino acids. Trimming cost V 5 bases and J 3 bases; bases outside gene matches: 4. CDR1 is MDHEN and CDR2 is SYDVKM in the germline V gene. The CDR3 region is CASSRQGGGANVLTF. The DNA of the CDR3 is TGTGCCAGCAGTCGACAGGGTGGTGGGGCCAACGTCCTGACTTTC.

Comment on this clone: The junction shows a germline mismatch at one end, possibly a read error. The chain recombines TRBV7-8 with TRBJ1-4; 7 positions agree with TRBD1. The CDR3 covers 16 residues. Germline V CDR1 and CDR2: SGHVS, FQNEAQ. The CDR3 nucleotides read TGTGCCAGCAGCTTAGGTGGGACCGGGACAGCTACAAACCCCCGTTTT. Translating gives CASSLGGTGTATNPRF. Variable domain in full (rest from reference TRBV7-8 and TRBJ1-4): GAGVSQSPRYKVAKRGQDVALRCDPISGHVSLFWYQQALGQGPEFLTYFQNEAQLDKSGLPSDRFFAERPEGSVSTLKIQRTQQEDSAVYLCASSLGGTGTATNPRFGSGTQLSVL.

This rearrangement joins TRBV19 to TRBJ1-2; D not resolved. Looked up from germline, CDR1 is LNHDA and CDR2 is SQIVND (reference sequence). Trimming left V 5 bases short and J 2 bases short, with 21 bases between. CDR3 length equals 17 residues. The CDR3 region is CASSRASPLTENYGYTF. In nucleotides, the CDR3 is TGTGCCAGTAGTCGCGCCTCCCCGCTGACGGAGAACTATGGCTACACCTTC.

CDR3 in DNA: TGTGCCAGCAGTGAATTACGACAGGGCAATCAGCCCCAGCATTTT. It encodes CASSELRQGNQPQHF. The rearrangement uses TRBV6-1 and TRBJ1-5; D possibly corresponds to TRBD1 (6 bases). Per germline, CDR1 MNHNS and CDR2 SASEGT. V was shortened by 2 bases and J by 2 bases, with 10 bases between the two germline ends. The CDR3 is 15 residues long.